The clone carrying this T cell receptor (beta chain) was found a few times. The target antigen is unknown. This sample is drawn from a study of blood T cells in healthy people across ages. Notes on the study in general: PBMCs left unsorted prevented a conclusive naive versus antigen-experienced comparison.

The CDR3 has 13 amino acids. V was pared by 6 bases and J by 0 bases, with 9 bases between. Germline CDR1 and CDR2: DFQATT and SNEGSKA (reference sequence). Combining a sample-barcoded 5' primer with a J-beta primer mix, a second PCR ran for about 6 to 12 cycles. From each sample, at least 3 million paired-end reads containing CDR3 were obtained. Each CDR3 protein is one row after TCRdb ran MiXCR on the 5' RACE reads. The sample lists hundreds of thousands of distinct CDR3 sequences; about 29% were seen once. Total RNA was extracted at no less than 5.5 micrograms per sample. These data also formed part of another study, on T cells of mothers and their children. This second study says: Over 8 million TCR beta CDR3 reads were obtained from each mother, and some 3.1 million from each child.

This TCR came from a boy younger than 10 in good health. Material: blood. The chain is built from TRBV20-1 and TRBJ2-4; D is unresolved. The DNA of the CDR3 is TGCAGTGCCCCTCTACCAGCCAAAAACATTCAGTACTTC. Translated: CSAPLPAKNIQYF.